This T cell receptor beta chain was retrieved from a study of blood T cell repertoires in COVID-19. About the research overall: Samples representing acute and convalescent COVID-19 were sourced from the United States, Italy and Spain. T cells, B-cell-depleted T cells, or PBMCs supplied cDNA or gDNA.

In the original analysis: Estimation of nucleated cell counts was performed using reference gene primer amplification. Some clones are missing from TCRdb's copy, which holds only in-frame ones; the method was immunoSEQ multiplex PCR. V and J calls and clone size are given by that table; D and trimming were obtained from the DNA. In the table there are about 360,000 clones, more than 85% of which are singletons. The sequenced sample was peripheral blood. The receptor's source is a human donor in a cohort sampled during active COVID-19.

The CDR3 sequence is CASSSDRGLYYGYTF. CDR3 coding DNA: TGTGCCAGCAGCTCGGACAGGGGGCTCTACTATGGCTACACCTTC. The V call is TRBV7-2, the J call TRBJ1-2, with TRBD1 matching over 11 bases. The J segment lost 3 bases and the V segment lost 4 bases, leaving 4 bases of the junction unmatched. CDR1 SGHTA and CDR2 FQGNSA come from the germline V gene. This CDR3 contains 15 residues.